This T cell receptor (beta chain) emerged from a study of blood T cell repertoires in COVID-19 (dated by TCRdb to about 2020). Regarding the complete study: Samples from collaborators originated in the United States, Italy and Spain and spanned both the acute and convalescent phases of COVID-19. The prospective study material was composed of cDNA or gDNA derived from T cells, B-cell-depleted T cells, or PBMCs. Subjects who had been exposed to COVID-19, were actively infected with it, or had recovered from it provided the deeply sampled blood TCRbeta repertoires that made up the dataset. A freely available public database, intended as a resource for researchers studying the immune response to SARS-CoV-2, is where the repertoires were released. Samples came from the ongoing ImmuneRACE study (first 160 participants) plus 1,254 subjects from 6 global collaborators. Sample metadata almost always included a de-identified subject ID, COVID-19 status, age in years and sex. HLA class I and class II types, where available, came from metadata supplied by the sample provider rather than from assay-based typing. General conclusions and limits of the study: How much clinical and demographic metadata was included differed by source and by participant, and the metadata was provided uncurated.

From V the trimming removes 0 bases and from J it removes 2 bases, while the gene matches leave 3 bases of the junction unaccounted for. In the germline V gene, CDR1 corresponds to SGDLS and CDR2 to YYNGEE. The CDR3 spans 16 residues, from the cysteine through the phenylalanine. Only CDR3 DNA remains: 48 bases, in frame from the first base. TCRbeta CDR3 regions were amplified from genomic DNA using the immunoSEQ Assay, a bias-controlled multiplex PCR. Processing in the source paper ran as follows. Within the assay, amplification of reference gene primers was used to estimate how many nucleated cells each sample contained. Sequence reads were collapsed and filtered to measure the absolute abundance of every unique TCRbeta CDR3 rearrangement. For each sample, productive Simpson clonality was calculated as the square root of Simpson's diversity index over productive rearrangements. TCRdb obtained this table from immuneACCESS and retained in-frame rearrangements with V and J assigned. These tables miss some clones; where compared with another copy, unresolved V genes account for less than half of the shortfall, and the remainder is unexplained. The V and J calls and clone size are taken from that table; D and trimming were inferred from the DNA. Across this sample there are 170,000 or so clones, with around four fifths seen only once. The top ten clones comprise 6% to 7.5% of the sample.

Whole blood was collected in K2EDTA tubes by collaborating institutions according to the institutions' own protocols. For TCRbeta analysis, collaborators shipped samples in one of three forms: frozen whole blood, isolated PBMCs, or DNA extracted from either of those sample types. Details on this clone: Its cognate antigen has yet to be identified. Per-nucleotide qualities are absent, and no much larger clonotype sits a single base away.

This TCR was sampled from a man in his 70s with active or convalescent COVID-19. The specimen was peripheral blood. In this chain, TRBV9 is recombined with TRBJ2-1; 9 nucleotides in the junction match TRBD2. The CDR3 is CASSVGLAVTYNEQFF. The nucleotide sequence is TGTGCCAGCAGCGTAGGACTAGCGGTAACCTACAATGAGCAGTTCTTC.